This TCR beta chain was found in a study of blood T cell repertoires in COVID-19. The CDR3 is 16 amino acids. The germline V and J ends were trimmed by 8 bases and 6 bases, with 22 bases remaining between them. The germline CDR1 and CDR2 sequences are SGHVS and FNYEAQ. Authors' methods: Estimates of nucleated cell counts were drawn from the amplification of reference gene primers. Profiling relied on immunoSEQ multiplex PCR, and the TCRdb table lists in-frame clones only, not all of them. V and J calls plus clone size are reproduced from that table; the DNA served to infer D and trimming. Among roughly 460,000 clones listed, around 90% were seen once.

This receptor was obtained from a man aged 18 to 29 with COVID-19, enrolled during active disease. The chain recombines TRBV7-6 with TRBJ2-2; D might be TRBD2 (5 bases). The sequenced sample consisted of peripheral blood. The CDR3 nucleotides are TGTGCCAGCTCGAAAGAGGGCAGTTCAAGGTCCGGGGAGCTGTTTTTT. Translated: CASSKEGSSRSGELFF.